A single sample is the source of the 20 T cell receptor beta chains below, sequenced in a study of T cells in women clearing cervical HPV infection. Assay: immunoSEQ multiplex PCR; the TCRdb copy retains only in-frame clones and omits some. The listing contains roughly 40,000 clones. The material sequenced was blood buffy coat. These receptors were collected from a woman aged 18 to 75 with a cervical HPV16 infection that either progressed to CIN3+ or cleared (not recorded which).

As regards this clone: The DNA ends 3 residues before the CDR3 does, and the rest of the CDR3 is filled in from the germline J gene. The V and J genes are TRBV12-5 and TRBJ2-1; 9 nucleotides align to TRBD1. The CDR3 is 16 residues long. Trimming took 5 bases from V and 7 from J; bases not matched to a gene: 12. CDR1 and CDR2 from the germline V gene are LGHNT and FRNRAP. CDR3 protein: CASGLPGTGKENEQFF. The CDR3 bases that were read are TGTGCTAGTGGTCTACCCGGGACAGGGAAGGAAAATGAG.

Remarks on this clone: The CDR3 end falls 3 residues outside the read, so it is completed with the germline J gene. This chain connects TRBV7-2 to TRBJ1-2; D call uncertain. CDR1 and CDR2 from the germline V gene are SGHTA and FQGNSA. The CDR3 runs to 14 residues. CDR3 bases read: TGTGCCAGCAGCTCAATTTTCCCTAACTACGAC. This gives the protein CASSSIFPNYD. The complete CDR3 protein is CASSSIFPNYDYTF.

About this clone itself: The CDR3 end is not reached by the read, which stops 3 residues before it; the germline J gene fills it in. The chain employs TRBV20-1 and TRBJ2-1; D remains ambiguous. CDR1 DFQATT and CDR2 SNEGSKA come from the germline V gene (reference sequence). The CDR3 length is 11 residues. V was cut by 3 bases and J by 9 bases, with 9 bases left in between. CDR3 bases read: TGCAGTGCTAGTCTGGTCGGTGAG. Residues: CSASLVGE. From start to end, the CDR3 is CSASLVGEQFF.

Points on this clone: The read halts 3 residues ahead of the CDR3 end, with the missing end drawn from the germline J gene. The genes are TRBV5-1 and TRBJ2-4; D gene unclear. CDR1 is SGHRS and CDR2 is YFSETQ in the germline V gene. The CDR3 totals 13 residues. This chain's CDR3 is CASSLGPYYGQYF. Incomplete CDR3 DNA: TGCGCCAGCAGCTTGGGTCCCTACTATGGT.

For this clone: The read halts 3 residues ahead of the CDR3 end, with the missing end drawn from the germline J gene. This chain links TRBV19 with TRBJ2-1, with a weak D call TRBD1 (6 bases). The CDR3 is 16 amino acids. CDR1 is LNHDA, CDR2 SQIVND, per germline (reference sequence). Deletions cut 4 bases from V and 5 bases from J, with 18 bases between. The chain's CDR3 is CASSTTGGAGHNEQFF. The CDR3 DNA, read in part, is TGTGCCAGTAGTACTACTGGGGGCGCTGGGCACAATGAG.

Details on this clone: The read comes to an end 3 residues before the CDR3 does, leaving the germline J gene to fill in the end. This chain joins TRBV6-2 or TRBV6-3 and TRBJ1-2; the D is unclear. This CDR3 spans 15 amino acids. Trimming pared 3 bases from V and 3 bases from J, leaving 14 bases between. CDR1 and CDR2 (germline): MNHEY, SVGEGT. CDR3 bases read: TGTGCCAGCAGTTATCCCGTCCCCCCCTACTATGGC. Protein product: CASSYPVPPYYG. The entire CDR3 sequence reads CASSYPVPPYYGYTF.

For this clone: Read data end 3 residues before the CDR3 end; the end is taken from the germline J gene. This rearrangement joins TRBV18 to TRBJ2-5, with D perhaps TRBD1 (6 bases). The length of the CDR3 is 16 residues. V dropped 5 bases and J dropped 1 base, with 17 bases sitting between them. CDR1 and CDR2 (germline): KGHSH, LQKENI. The sequenced CDR3 bases are TGTGCCAGCTCATTAGGGCAGGGGAGAATCCAAGAGACC. It translates to CASSLGQGRIQET. The full CDR3 protein is CASSLGQGRIQETQYF.

Concerning this clone itself: The read ends 3 residues shy of where the CDR3 ends; the end is completed using the germline J gene. V gene TRBV18 combines with J gene TRBJ2-1; weak D call: TRBD2 (6 bases). With 6 bases removed from V and 8 bases from J, the gap between germline ends came to 20 bases. Germline-derived CDR1 and CDR2 are KGHSH and LQKENI. This CDR3 has 15 residues. The covered CDR3 bases are TGTGCCAGCTCCCGGGACTTCAAGGGTCAAGATGAG. It translates to CASSRDFKGQDE. The complete CDR3 sequence is CASSRDFKGQDEQFF.

Concerning this clone: The read terminates 3 residues before the CDR3 end, so the remaining end is supplied by the germline J gene. V gene TRBV19 combines with J gene TRBJ1-2; 12 bases line up with TRBD1. Germline values: CDR1 LNHDA, CDR2 SQIVND (reference sequence). The length of the CDR3 is 17 residues. The DNA read from the CDR3 is TGTGCCAGTAGTATAGAGGGACAGGGGGCCTTCACAGATACC. Its protein is CASSIEGQGAFTDT. Given in full, the CDR3 is CASSIEGQGAFTDTYTF.

Concerning this clone: With the read ending 3 residues before the CDR3 end, the germline J gene is used to fill in that end. V is TRBV20-1 and J is TRBJ2-1; TRBD2 agrees at 9 bases. Per the germline V gene, CDR1 is DFQATT and CDR2 is SNEGSKA (reference sequence). The J segment lost 2 bases and the V segment lost 3 bases, leaving 8 bases of the junction unmatched. This CDR3 spans 16 amino acids. CDR3 sequence: CSARGLAGDTYNEQFF. Incomplete CDR3 DNA: TGCAGTGCTAGGGGTTTAGCGGGGGACACCTACAATGAG.

About this clone: The sequenced fragment ends 3 residues before the CDR3 boundary, so the rest is inferred from the germline J gene. The chain recombines TRBV7-3 with TRBJ2-5; TRBD2 matches 7 bases. Germline V gene data show CDR1 as SGHTA and CDR2 as FQGTGA. The CDR3 sequence is 14 residues long. Trimming cost V 5 bases and J 0 bases; bases outside gene matches: 3. Partial CDR3 DNA: TGTGCCAGCAGCCCAACTAGCGACCAAGAGACC. As protein: CASSPTSDQET. Given in full, the CDR3 is CASSPTSDQETQYF.

With respect to this clone: The missing CDR3 end, 3 residues past where the read stops, is filled in from the germline J gene. The J gene is TRBJ1-5, the V gene TRBV19; possibly TRBD1 for D (5 bases). Germline-derived CDR1 and CDR2 are LNHDA and SQIVND (reference sequence). The CDR3 is 13 residues long. V was cut by 5 bases and J by 2 bases, with 7 bases left in between. CDR3 amino acids: CASSGGGNQPQHF. CDR3 DNA, as far as it was read: TGTGCCAGTAGTGGGGGGGGCAATCAGCCC.

CDR3 amino acids: CASRSIAAESYNEQFF. The part of the CDR3 DNA that was read is TGTGCCAGTAGGAGTATAGCGGCGGAGTCCTACAATGAG. This rearrangement joins TRBV19 to TRBJ2-1; perhaps TRBD2 as D (6 bases). The CDR3 end is not reached by the read, which stops 3 residues before it; the germline J gene fills it in. V lost 6 bases and J 1 base, leaving 16 bases between the germline ends. CDR3 length equals 16 residues. Germline loops: CDR1 LNHDA, CDR2 SQIVND (reference sequence).

With respect to this clone: The read falls 3 residues short of the CDR3 end, and the missing part is taken from the germline J gene. The same CDR3 can be traced to other DNA sequences in this sample. The chain combines TRBV19 with TRBJ2-7; 10 positions match TRBD2. V shed 1 base, J shed 6 bases, and the junction held 0 bases outside the gene matches. This CDR3 is 13 amino acids long. Germline lookup yields CDR1 LNHDA and CDR2 SQIVND (reference sequence). CDR3 loop: CASSIGLAGEQYF. The covered CDR3 bases are TGTGCCAGTAGTATAGGACTAGCGGGCGAG. Using reference TRBV19 and TRBJ2-7 for the parts outside the CDR3, the full variable domain is DGGITQSPKYLFRKEGQNVTLSCEQNLNHDAMYWYRQDPGQGLRLIYYSQIVNDFQKGDIAEGYSVSREKKESFPLTVTSAQKNPTAFYLCASSIGLAGEQYFGPGTRLTVT.

Concerning this clone: Coverage ceases 3 residues before the CDR3 finishes, and the germline J gene fills in the end. V usage is TRBV19 and J usage is TRBJ1-2, with a weak D call TRBD1 (6 bases). Germline lookup yields CDR1 LNHDA and CDR2 SQIVND (reference sequence). Between the trimmed V and J ends, which lost 7 bases and 2 bases, there was a span of 17 bases. The CDR3 is 15 residues long. The sequenced CDR3 bases are TGTGCCAGTATGGCGCTCTCAGGGGTCAACTATGGC. Amino acids: CASMALSGVNYG. Given in full, the CDR3 is CASMALSGVNYGYTF.

On this clone itself: An end of the junction differs from the germline gene, which may be a read error. The CDR3 end falls 3 residues outside the read, so it is completed with the germline J gene. Other DNA sequences in this specimen translate into the identical CDR3. The chain uses TRBV7-9 and TRBJ2-5; D is perhaps TRBD2 (5 bases). The CDR3 spans 15 residues. CDR1 SEHNR and CDR2 FQNEAQ come from the germline V gene (reference sequence). The chain's CDR3 is CASSLALAGQETQYF. CDR3 DNA (partial): TGTGCCAGCAGCCTAGCTTTGGCAGGACAAGAGACC.

To note about this clone: The read terminates 3 residues before the CDR3 end, so the remaining end is supplied by the germline J gene. This chain uses TRBV19 with TRBJ1-2; TRBD1 matches at 7 bases. CDR3 length: 15 residues. Germline values: CDR1 LNHDA, CDR2 SQIVND (reference sequence). The sequenced part of the CDR3 DNA is TGTGCCAGTAGTACTACAGGGGTACCCACAGATACC. Its translation is CASSTTGVPTDT. The entire CDR3 sequence reads CASSTTGVPTDTYTF.

For this clone: The sequenced fragment ends 3 residues before the CDR3 boundary, so the rest is inferred from the germline J gene. The rearrangement uses TRBV19 and TRBJ2-3; TRBD2 matches at 11 bases. Germline V gives CDR1 LNHDA, CDR2 SQIVND (reference sequence). The ends lost 11 bases at V and 1 base at J; junction bases unmatched: 8. The length of the CDR3 is 15 residues. CDR3 in amino acids: CAASPGLAGTDTQYF. CDR3 bases read: TGTGCCGCATCGCCGGGACTAGCGGGCACAGATACG.

Concerning this clone itself: The read finishes 3 residues shy of the CDR3 end, and the germline J gene is used to complete it. This rearrangement joins TRBV30 to TRBJ2-2; 10 positions agree with TRBD1. The CDR3 totals 15 residues. CDR1 is GTSNPN and CDR2 is SVGIG in the germline V gene (reference sequence). This chain's CDR3 is CAWTIGDRGSNVLFF. CDR3 bases read: TGTGCCTGGACCATAGGGGACAGGGGATCCAACGTG.

On this clone itself: The DNA ends 3 residues before the CDR3 does, and the rest of the CDR3 is filled in from the germline J gene. This chain joins TRBV5-1 and TRBJ2-1; D ambiguous. This CDR3 region has 14 residues. Between the trimmed V and J ends, which lost 0 bases and 6 bases, there was a span of 10 bases. Germline assignment: CDR1 SGHRS and CDR2 YFSETQ. CDR3: CASSLVALVNEQFF. Partial CDR3 DNA: TGCGCCAGCAGCTTGGTGGCTCTGGTCAATGAG.